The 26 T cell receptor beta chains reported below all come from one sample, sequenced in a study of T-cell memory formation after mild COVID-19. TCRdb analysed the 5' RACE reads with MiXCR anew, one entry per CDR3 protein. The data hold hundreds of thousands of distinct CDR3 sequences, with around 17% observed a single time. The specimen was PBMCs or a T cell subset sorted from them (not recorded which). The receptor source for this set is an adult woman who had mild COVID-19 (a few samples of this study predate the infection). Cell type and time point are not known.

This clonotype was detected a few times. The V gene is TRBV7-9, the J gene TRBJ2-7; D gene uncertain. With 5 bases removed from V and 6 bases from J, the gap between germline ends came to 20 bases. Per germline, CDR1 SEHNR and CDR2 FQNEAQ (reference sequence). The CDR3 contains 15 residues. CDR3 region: CASSPLATAYGEQYF. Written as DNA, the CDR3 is TGTGCCAGCAGCCCCCTGGCTACCGCCTATGGCGAGCAGTACTTC.

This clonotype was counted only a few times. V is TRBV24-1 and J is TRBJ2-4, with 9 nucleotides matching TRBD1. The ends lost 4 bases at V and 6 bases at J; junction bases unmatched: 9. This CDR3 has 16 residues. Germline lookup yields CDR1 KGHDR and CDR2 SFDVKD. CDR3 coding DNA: TGTGCCACCAGTGACAGGACAGGGGAAGGCGTAAACATTCAGTACTTC. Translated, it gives CATSDRTGEGVNIQYF.

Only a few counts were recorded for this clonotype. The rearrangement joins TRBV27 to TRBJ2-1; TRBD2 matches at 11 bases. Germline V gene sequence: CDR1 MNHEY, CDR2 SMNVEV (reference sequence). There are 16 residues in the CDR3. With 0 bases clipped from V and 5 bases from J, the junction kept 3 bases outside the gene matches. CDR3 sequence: CASSLSLAGGNNEQFF. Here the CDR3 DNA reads TGTGCCAGCAGTTTATCCCTAGCGGGAGGAAACAATGAGCAGTTCTTC.

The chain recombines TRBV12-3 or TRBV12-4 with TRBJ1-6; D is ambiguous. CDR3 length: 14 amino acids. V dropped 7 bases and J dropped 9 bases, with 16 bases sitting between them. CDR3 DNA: TGTGCCAGCACTCGAGGAGGGCTTGGTTCACCCCTCCACTTT. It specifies CASTRGGLGSPLHF.

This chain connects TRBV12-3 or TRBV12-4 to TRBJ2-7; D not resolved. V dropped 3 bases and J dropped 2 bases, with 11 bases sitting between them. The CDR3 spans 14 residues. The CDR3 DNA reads TGTGCCAGCAGTTTTGGGGTGTCGGCCTACGAGCAGTACTTC. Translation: CASSFGVSAYEQYF.

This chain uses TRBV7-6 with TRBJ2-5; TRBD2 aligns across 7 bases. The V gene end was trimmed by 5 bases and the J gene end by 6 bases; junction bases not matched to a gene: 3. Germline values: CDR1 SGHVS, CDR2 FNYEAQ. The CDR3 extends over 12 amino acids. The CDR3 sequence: CASSPGGKTQYF. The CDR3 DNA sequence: TGTGCCAGCAGCCCGGGGGGAAAGACCCAGTACTTC.

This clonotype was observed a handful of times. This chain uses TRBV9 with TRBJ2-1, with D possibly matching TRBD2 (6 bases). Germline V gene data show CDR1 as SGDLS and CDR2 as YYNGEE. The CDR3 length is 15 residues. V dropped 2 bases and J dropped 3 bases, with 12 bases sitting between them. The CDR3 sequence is CASSVALAGYNEQFF. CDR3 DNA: TGTGCCAGCAGCGTGGCACTAGCAGGCTACAATGAGCAGTTCTTC.

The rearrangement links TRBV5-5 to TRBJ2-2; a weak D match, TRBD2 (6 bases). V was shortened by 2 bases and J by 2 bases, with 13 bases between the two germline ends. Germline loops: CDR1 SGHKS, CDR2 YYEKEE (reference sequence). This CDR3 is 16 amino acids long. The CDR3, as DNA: TGTGCCAGCAGCTTACAGCGGGCTATTAACACCGGGGAGCTGTTTTTT. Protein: CASSLQRAINTGELFF.

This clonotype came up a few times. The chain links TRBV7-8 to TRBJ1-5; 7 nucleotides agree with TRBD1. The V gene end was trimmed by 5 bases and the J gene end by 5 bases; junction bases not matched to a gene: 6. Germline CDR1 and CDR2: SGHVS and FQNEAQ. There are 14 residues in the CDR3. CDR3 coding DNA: TGTGCCAGCAGCCTCCGTACAGGGGATCAGCCCCAGCATTTT. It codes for CASSLRTGDQPQHF.

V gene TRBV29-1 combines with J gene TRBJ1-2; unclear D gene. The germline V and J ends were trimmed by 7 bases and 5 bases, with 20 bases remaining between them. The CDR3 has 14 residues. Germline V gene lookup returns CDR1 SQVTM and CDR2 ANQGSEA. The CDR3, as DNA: TGCAGCGCCCAGGCGGTGGCAGGTCTATATGGCTACACCTTC. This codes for CSAQAVAGLYGYTF.

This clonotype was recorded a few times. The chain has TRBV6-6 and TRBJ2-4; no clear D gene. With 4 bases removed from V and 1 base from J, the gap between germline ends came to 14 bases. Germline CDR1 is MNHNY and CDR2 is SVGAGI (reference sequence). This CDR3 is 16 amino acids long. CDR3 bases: TGTGCCAGCAGTTCCCCGCAGTACACGGCCAAAAACATTCAGTACTTC. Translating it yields CASSSPQYTAKNIQYF.

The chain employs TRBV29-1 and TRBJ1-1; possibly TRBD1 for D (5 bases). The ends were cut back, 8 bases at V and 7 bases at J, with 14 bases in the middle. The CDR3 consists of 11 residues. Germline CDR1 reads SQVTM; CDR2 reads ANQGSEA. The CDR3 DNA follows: TGCAGCACCAGGGCCGGGAGTGAAGCTTTCTTT. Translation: CSTRAGSEAFF.

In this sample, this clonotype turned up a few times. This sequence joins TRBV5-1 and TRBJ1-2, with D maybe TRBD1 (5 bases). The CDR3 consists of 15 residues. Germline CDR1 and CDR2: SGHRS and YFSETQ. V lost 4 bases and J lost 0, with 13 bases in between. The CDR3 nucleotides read TGCGCCAGCAGCCATCAGGGAGATCCTAACTATGGCTACACCTTC. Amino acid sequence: CASSHQGDPNYGYTF.

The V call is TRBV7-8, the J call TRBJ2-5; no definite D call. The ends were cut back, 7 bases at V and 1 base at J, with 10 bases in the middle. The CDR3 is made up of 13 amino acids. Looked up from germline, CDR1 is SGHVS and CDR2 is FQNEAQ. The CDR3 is CASNSISQETQYF. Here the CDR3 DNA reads TGTGCCAGCAACAGTATCTCCCAAGAGACCCAGTACTTC.

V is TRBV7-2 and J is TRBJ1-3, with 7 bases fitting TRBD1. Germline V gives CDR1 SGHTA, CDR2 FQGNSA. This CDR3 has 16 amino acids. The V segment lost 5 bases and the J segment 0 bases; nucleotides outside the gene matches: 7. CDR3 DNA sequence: TGTGCCAGCAGCCCCGGACAGGCCCTCTCTGGAAACACCATATATTTT. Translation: CASSPGQALSGNTIYF.

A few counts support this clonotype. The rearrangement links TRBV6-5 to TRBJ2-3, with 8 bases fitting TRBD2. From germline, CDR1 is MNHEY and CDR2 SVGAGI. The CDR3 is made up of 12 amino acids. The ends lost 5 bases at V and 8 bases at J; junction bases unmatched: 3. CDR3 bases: TGTGCCAGCAGTACCAGCGGGAGTACGCAGTATTTT. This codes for CASSTSGSTQYF.

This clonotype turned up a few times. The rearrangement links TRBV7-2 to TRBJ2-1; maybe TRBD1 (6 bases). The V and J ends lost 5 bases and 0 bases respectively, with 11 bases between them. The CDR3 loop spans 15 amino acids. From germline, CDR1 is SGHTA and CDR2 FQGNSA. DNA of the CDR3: TGTGCCAGCAGCAACGACAGGCACTCCTACAATGAGCAGTTCTTC. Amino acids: CASSNDRHSYNEQFF.

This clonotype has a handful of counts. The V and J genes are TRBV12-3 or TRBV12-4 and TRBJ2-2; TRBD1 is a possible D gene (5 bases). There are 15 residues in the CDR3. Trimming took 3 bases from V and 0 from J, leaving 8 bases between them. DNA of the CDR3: TGTGCCAGCAGTTTCGGCAGGGCGAACACCGGGGAGCTGTTTTTT. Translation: CASSFGRANTGELFF.

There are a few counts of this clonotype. The DNA for the CDR3 is TGTGCCAGCAGCGCAACCGGGACACCCCAAGAGACCCAGTACTTC. It specifies CASSATGTPQETQYF. This chain joins TRBV9 and TRBJ2-5, with D possibly being TRBD1 (6 bases). The CDR3 has 15 amino acids. Germline V CDR1 and CDR2: SGDLS, YYNGEE. V was pared by 3 bases and J by 1 base, with 13 bases between.

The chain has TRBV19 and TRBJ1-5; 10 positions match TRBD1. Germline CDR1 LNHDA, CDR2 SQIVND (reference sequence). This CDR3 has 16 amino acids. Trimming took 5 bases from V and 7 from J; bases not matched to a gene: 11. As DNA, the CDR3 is TGTGCCAGTAGTTATCCGGGACAGGGGATACACCAGCCCCAGCATTTT. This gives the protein CASSYPGQGIHQPQHF.

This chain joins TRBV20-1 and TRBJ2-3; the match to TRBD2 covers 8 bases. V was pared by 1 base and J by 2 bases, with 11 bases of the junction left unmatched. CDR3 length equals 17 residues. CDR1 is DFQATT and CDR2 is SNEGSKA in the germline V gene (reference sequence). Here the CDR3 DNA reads TGCAGTGCTAGAGGGTCTAGCGGGCCGGAGCACACAGATACGCAGTATTTT. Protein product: CSARGSSGPEHTDTQYF.

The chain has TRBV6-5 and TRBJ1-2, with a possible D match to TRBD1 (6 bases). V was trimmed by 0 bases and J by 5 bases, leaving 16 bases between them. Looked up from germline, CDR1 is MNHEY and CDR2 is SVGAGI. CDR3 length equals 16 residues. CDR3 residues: CASSYSKDIQGYGYTF. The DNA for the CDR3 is TGTGCCAGCAGTTACTCCAAAGACATACAGGGTTATGGCTACACCTTC.

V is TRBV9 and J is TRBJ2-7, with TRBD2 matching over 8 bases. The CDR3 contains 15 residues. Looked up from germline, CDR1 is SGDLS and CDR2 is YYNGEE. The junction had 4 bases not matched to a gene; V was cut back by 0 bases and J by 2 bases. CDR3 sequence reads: CASSVESGGAYEQYF. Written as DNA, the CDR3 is TGTGCCAGCAGCGTAGAATCGGGAGGGGCCTACGAGCAGTACTTC.

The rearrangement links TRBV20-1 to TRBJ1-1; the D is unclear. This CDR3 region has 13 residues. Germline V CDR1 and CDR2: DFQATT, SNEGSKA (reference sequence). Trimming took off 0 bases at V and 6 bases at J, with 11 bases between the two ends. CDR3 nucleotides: TGCAGTGCTAGAGATCAGGTGGAGTCTGAAGCTTTCTTT. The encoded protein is CSARDQVESEAFF.

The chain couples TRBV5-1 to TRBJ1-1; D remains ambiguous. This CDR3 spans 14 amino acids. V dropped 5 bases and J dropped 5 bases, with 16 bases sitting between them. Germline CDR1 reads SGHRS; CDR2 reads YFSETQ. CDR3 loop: CASSSRGVETEAFF. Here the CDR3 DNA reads TGCGCCAGCAGTTCGCGGGGAGTGGAGACTGAAGCTTTCTTT.

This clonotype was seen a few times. CDR3 region: CASSQEKSGGLTDTQYF. DNA for the CDR3: TGCGCCAGCAGCCAAGAAAAAAGCGGGGGGCTCACAGATACGCAGTATTTT. The gene calls are TRBV4-1 and TRBJ2-3; 9 nucleotides match TRBD2. Per the germline V gene, CDR1 is MGHRA and CDR2 is YSYEKL. V shed 0 bases, J shed 2 bases, and the junction held 6 bases outside the gene matches. The CDR3 is 17 residues long.